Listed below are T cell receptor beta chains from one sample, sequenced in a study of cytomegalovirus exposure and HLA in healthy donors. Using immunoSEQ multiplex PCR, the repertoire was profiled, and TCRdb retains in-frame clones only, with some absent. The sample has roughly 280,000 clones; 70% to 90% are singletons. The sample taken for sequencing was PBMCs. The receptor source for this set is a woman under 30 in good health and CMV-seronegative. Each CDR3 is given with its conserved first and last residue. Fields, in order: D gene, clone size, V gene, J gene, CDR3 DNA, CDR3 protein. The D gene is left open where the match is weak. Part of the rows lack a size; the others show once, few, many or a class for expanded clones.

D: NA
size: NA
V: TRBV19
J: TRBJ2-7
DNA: TGTGCCAGTAGCTTCACACGGGTGAACGAGCAGTACTTC
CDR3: CASSFTRVNEQYF

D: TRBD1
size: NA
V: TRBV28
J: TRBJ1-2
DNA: TGTGCCAGCAGTTTCAGGGGGCGCGGGGCCTATGGCTACACCTTC
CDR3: CASSFRGRGAYGYTF

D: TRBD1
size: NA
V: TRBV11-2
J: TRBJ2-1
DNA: TGTGCCAGCAGCCATTACAGGGGCACCCCCTACAATGAGCAGTTCTTC
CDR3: CASSHYRGTPYNEQFF

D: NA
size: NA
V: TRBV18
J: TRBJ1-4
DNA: TGTGCCAGCTCACCGACCCCCCTGGGGGCCCTAAACTTTAATGAAAAACTGTTTTTT
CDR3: CASSPTPLGALNFNEKLFF

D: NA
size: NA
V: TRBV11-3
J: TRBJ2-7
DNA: TGTGCCAGCAGCTTAGCGGGATCGAGCTACGAGCAGTACTTC
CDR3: CASSLAGSSYEQYF

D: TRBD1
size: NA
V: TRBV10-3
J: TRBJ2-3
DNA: TGTGCCATCAGTGAGCCCCCGGGACAGGGGTCGGCAGATACGCAGTATTTT
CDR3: CAISEPPGQGSADTQYF

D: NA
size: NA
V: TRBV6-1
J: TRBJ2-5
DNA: TGTGCCAGCGCCCCTGCGGCCGTGTACCAAGAGACCCAGTACTTC
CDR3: CASAPAAVYQETQYF

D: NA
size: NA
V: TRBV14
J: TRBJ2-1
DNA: TGTGCCAGCAGCCAAGGGGAGTACAATGAGCAGTTCTTC
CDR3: CASSQGEYNEQFF

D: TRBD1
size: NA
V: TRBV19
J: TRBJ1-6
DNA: TGTGCCAGTAGTATTGCCCGGGACAGAGATTCACCCCTCCACTTT
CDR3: CASSIARDRDSPLHF

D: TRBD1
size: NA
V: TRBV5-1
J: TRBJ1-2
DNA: TGCGCCAGCAGCTTGGCTTCGGGACAGGAGTTCTATGGCTACACCTTC
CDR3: CASSLASGQEFYGYTF

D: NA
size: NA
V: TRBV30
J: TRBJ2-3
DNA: TGTGCCTGGCGAATACAGAGCACAGATACGCAGTATTTT
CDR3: CAWRIQSTDTQYF

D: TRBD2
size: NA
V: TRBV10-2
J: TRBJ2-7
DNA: TGCGCCAGCAGTTTAGCGGGAGTTCTCTCCTACGAGCAGTACTTC
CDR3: CASSLAGVLSYEQYF

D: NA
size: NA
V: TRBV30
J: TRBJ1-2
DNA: TGTGCCTGGAATGGGGGGGGAGGCGGCTACACCTTC
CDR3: CAWNGGGGGYTF

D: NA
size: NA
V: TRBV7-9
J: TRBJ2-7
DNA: TGTGCCAGCAGCTTAGGTCCAGAGTTACGGGAAGTTTATTTC
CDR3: CASSLGPELREVYF

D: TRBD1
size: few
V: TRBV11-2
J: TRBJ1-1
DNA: TGTGCCAGCAGCTTAGGAGGGACAGAAGGGCACACTGAAGCTTTCTTT
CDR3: CASSLGGTEGHTEAFF

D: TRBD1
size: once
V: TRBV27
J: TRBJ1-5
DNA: TGTGCCAGCAGTCCACAGGGGGATCAGCCCCAGCATTTT
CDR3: CASSPQGDQPQHF

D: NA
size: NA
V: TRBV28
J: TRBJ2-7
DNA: TGTGCCAGCAGTTACATTCCATACGAGCAGTACTTC
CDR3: CASSYIPYEQYF

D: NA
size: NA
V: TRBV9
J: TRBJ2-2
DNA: TGTGCCAGCAGCGTAGTAATCGGGGCCGGGGAGCTGTTTTTT
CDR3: CASSVVIGAGELFF

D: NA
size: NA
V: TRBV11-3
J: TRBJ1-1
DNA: TGTGCCAGCAGCTTCGGCGGCAGGGTGACTTTCTTT
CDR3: CASSFGGRVTFF

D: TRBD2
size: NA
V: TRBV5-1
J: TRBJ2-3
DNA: TGCGCCAGCAGCATCGGACTAGCGGATTCAGATACGCAGTATTTT
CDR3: CASSIGLADSDTQYF

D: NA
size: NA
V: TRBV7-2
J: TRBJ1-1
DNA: TGTGCCAGCAGCTTATTAGGGGACACTGAAGCTTTCTTT
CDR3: CASSLLGDTEAFF

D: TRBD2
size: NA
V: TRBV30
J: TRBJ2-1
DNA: TGTGCCTGGAGGATAGCGGGAGGGGAGGTCAATGAGCAGTTCTTC
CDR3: CAWRIAGGEVNEQFF

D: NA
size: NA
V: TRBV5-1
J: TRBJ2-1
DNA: TGCGCCAGCAGGATTGAGAATGAGCAGTTCTTC
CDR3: CASRIENEQFF

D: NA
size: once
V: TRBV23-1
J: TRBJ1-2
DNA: TGCGCCAGCAGTCAATCGTGGACAGATGGCTACACCTTC
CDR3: CASSQSWTDGYTF

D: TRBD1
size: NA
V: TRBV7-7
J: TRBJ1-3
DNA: TGTGCTAGCAGCCCGGGGACAGGGTCGGACACCATATATTTT
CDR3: CASSPGTGSDTIYF

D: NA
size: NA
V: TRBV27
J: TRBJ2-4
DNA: TGTGCCAGCAGTTCTCAGATTGGGGGCCTAGCCAAAAACATTCAGTACTTC
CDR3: CASSSQIGGLAKNIQYF

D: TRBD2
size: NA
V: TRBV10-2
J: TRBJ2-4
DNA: TGCGCCAGCAGTGAGTCGATGTTGTCTAGCGGGGGGCCTTTAGCCAAAAACATTCAGTACTTC
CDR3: CASSESMLSSGGPLAKNIQYF

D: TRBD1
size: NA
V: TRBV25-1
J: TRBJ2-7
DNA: TGTGCCAGCAGTCTCGGGCAGGGGGCGTACGAGCAGTACTTC
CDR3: CASSLGQGAYEQYF

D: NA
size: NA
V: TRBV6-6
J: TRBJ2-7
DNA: TGTGCCAGCAGCCGGGGACTTAGATACGAGCAGTACTTC
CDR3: CASSRGLRYEQYF

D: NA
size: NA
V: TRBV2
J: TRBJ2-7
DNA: TGTGCCAGCCACGGGGACAACTCCTACGAGCAGTACTTC
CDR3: CASHGDNSYEQYF

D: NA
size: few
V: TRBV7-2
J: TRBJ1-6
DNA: TGTGCCAGCAGCTTAGGACAGCCCTATAATTCACCCCTCCACTTT
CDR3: CASSLGQPYNSPLHF

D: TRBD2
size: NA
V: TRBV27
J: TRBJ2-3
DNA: TGTGCCAGCAGTCCGACTAGCGGGAGGTATACAGATACGCAGTATTTT
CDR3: CASSPTSGRYTDTQYF

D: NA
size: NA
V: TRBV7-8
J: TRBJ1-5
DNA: TGTGCCAGCAGATTTCAACCCAGCGAAAATCAGCCCCAGCATTTT
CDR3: CASRFQPSENQPQHF

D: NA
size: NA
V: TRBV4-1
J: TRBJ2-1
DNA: TGCGCCAGCAGCCTACTAACCGGGACAAGCAATGAGCAGTTCTTC
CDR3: CASSLLTGTSNEQFF

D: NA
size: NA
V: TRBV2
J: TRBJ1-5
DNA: TGTGCCAGCAGTGATCGGGGATGGAATCAGCCCCAGCATTTT
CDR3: CASSDRGWNQPQHF

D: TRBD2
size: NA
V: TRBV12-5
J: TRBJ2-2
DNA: TGTGCTAGTGGTTTGGTAACGACGGGGGGGCCCCCCGGGGAGCTGTTTTTT
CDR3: CASGLVTTGGPPGELFF

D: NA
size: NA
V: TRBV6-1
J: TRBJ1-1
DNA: TGTGCCACGAGAGGAGGTTCGGGGACTGAAGCTTTCTTT
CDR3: CATRGGSGTEAFF

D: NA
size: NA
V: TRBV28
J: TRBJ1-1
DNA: TGTGCCAGCGGGGTCGGGGGGAACACTGAAGCTTTCTTT
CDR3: CASGVGGNTEAFF

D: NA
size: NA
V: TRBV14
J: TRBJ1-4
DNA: TGTGCCAGCAGCCGAGAGCAGGGAACTAATGAAAAACTGTTTTTT
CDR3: CASSREQGTNEKLFF

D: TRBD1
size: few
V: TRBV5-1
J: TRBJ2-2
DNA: TGCGCCAGCAGCCCCGGACAGGGGGCAGCCGGGGAGCTGTTTTTT
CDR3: CASSPGQGAAGELFF

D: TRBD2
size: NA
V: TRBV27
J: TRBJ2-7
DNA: TGTGCCAGCAGGAGACTAGCGGGGGGCGTCAGCTCCTACGAGCAGTACTTC
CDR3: CASRRLAGGVSSYEQYF